This T cell receptor beta chain was sequenced in a study of neurological immune-mediated disorders. Study results and limitations: Grouping of repertoires by phylogeny put those of 18 of 34 multiple sclerosis patients into a single related-CDR3 cluster, a possible signature.

TCRdb passed the 5' RACE reads through MiXCR, listing each CDR3 protein once. The repertoire holds 70,000 to 90,000 distinct CDR3 sequences, with 4.5% to 6.5% as singletons. The CDR3 is 15 residues long. Trimming cost V 4 bases and J 2 bases; bases outside gene matches: 5. Germline V lookup: CDR1 MNHNY, CDR2 SVGAGI (reference sequence). Points on this clonotype: Its antigen is still unknown.

The unsorted libraries were prepared from 2 million PBMCs (stored at -80 C). Sample: PBMCs. The source is a woman in her 30s with multiple sclerosis. This sequence joins TRBV6-6 and TRBJ2-7; 10 nucleotides line up with TRBD1. The CDR3 DNA sequence: TGTGCCAGCAGTTCCCAAGGACAGGGGGCCTACGAGCAGTACGTC. Translating it yields CASSSQGQGAYEQYV.